The 29 T cell receptor beta chains presented below share a single source sample, sequenced in a study of blood T cell repertoires in COVID-19. Measured with immunoSEQ multiplex PCR; TCRdb has only the in-frame clones, and not every one. The sample yields about 500,000 clones, roughly 89% seen once. Sequences were obtained from peripheral blood. The receptors derive from a man aged 18 to 30 with COVID-19, enrolled during active disease.

This chain uses TRBV3-1 (or the pseudogene TRBV3-2) with TRBJ2-1, with D possibly matching TRBD2 (6 bases). This CDR3 has 14 amino acids. Germline V lookup: CDR1 LGHDT, CDR2 YNNKEL (reference sequence). V lost 5 bases and J 4 bases, leaving 12 bases between the germline ends. CDR3: CASSSATSYNEQFF. Here the CDR3 DNA reads TGTGCCAGCAGCAGCGCGACTAGTTACAATGAGCAGTTCTTC.

The chain carries TRBV2 and TRBJ1-2, with unresolved D. The CDR3 extends over 12 amino acids. V was shortened by 1 base and J by 12 bases, with 12 bases between the two germline ends. Germline assignment: CDR1 SNHLY and CDR2 FYNNEI. The CDR3 loop reads CASSEELRFHTF. CDR3 nucleotides: TGTGCCAGCAGTGAAGAGCTGCGATTTCACACCTTC.

This clone was seen only a few times. This chain links TRBV6-6 with TRBJ1-1; 7 bases line up with TRBD1. The CDR3 length is 16 residues. V lost 5 bases to trimming and J lost 1 base; unmatched junction nucleotides: 10. CDR1 MNHNY and CDR2 SVGAGI come from the germline V gene (reference sequence). CDR3 bases: TGTGCCAGCAGTAACCTACTCGGGGACAGGAACACTGAAGCTTTCTTT. This translates into CASSNLLGDRNTEAFF.

The CDR3 spells CASSEAAGTGTIQYSGANVLTF. The CDR3 nucleotides read TGTGCCAGCAGTGAAGCGGCAGGGACAGGGACTATTCAATACTCTGGGGCCAACGTCCTGACTTTC. This sequence joins TRBV6-1 and TRBJ2-6; TRBD1 matches at 9 bases. Germline CDR1 MNHNS, CDR2 SASEGT. The CDR3 consists of 22 residues. V dropped 0 bases and J dropped 0; count of bases not matched to a gene: 15.

The genes are TRBV14 and TRBJ1-1; D is uncertain. The CDR3 is made up of 13 amino acids. CDR1 is SGHDN and CDR2 is FVKESK in the germline V gene. Trimming removed 6 bases at V and 4 bases at J, with 12 bases between. CDR3: CASSKSVGTEAFF. In nucleotides, the CDR3 is TGTGCCAGCAGTAAGAGCGTCGGCACTGAAGCTTTCTTT.

The chain joins TRBV7-9 to TRBJ1-1; D is unresolved. Trimming removed 1 base at V and 1 base at J, with 4 bases between. CDR1 is SEHNR, CDR2 FQNEAQ, per germline (reference sequence). The CDR3 sequence is 13 residues long. CDR3 in amino acids: CASSLGENTEAFF. The DNA of the CDR3 is TGTGCCAGCAGCTTAGGAGAGAACACTGAAGCTTTCTTT.

This chain joins TRBV11-3 and TRBJ2-3, with 11 positions matching TRBD2. The germline CDR1 and CDR2 sequences are SGHNT and YENEEA. The CDR3 has 20 amino acids. The V gene end was trimmed by 0 bases and the J gene end by 0 bases; junction bases not matched to a gene: 11. The CDR3 nucleotides read TGTGCCAGCAGCTTAGAGCCCCTAGCGGGGGGACTCCGTAGCACAGATACGCAGTATTTT. Its translation: CASSLEPLAGGLRSTDTQYF.

The rearrangement links TRBV12-3 or TRBV12-4 to TRBJ2-7, with D possibly being TRBD1 (5 bases). The V and J ends lost 5 bases and 13 bases respectively, with 21 bases between them. The CDR3 runs 13 residues. CDR3 amino acids: CASSPPQTAQSYF. The CDR3 DNA reads as TGTGCCAGCAGTCCACCCCAGACAGCCCAGAGTTACTTC.

J is TRBJ2-7 and V is TRBV4-2, with 13 bases aligning to TRBD2. The CDR3 is 16 residues long. The junction had 6 bases not matched to a gene; V was cut back by 4 bases and J by 3 bases. Germline CDR1 and CDR2: LGHNA and YNFKEQ. The CDR3 sequence: CASSLLGLAGDYEQYF. The CDR3 region has the DNA TGTGCCAGCAGCCTTCTAGGACTAGCGGGAGACTACGAGCAGTACTTC.

The rearrangement joins TRBV5-1 to TRBJ2-7, with 13 bases identical to TRBD2. The V and J ends lost 3 bases and 0 bases, in that order; junction bases with no gene match: 6. The CDR3 covers 17 residues. Germline V CDR1 and CDR2: SGHRS, YFSETQ. The CDR3 DNA reads TGCGCCAGCAGCTCCGGGACTAGCGGGATCTTCTCCTACGAGCAGTACTTC. It yields the protein CASSSGTSGIFSYEQYF. Full variable domain (missing parts from reference TRBV5-1 and TRBJ2-7): KAGVTQTPRYLIKTRGQQVTLSCSPISGHRSVSWYQQTPGQGLQFLFEYFSETQRNKGNFPGRFSGRQFSNSRSEMNVSTLELGDSALYLCASSSGTSGIFSYEQYFGPGTRLTVT.

V and J are TRBV2 and TRBJ2-2; TRBD2 matches 7 bases. The CDR3 is made up of 15 amino acids. Trimming took 1 base from V and 4 from J; bases not matched to a gene: 3. Germline V gene sequence: CDR1 SNHLY, CDR2 FYNNEI. The CDR3 region has the DNA TGTGCCAGCAGTGAAGGCGGGAGCGGCACCGGGGAGCTGTTTTTT. This sequence encodes CASSEGGSGTGELFF.

The rearrangement links TRBV6-4 to TRBJ2-1; TRBD1 is a possible D gene (5 bases). Germline CDR1 reads MRHNA; CDR2 reads SNTAGT. V was clipped by 2 bases and J by 3 bases, with 11 bases between them. The CDR3 totals 15 residues. CDR3 protein: CASSDGQGGYNEQFF. The CDR3 DNA sequence: TGTGCCAGCAGTGACGGGCAGGGTGGCTACAATGAGCAGTTCTTC.

In its sample, this clone was seen a few times. CDR3 DNA sequence: TGTGCCAGCAGCTCAGGGGGCACTGAAGCTTTCTTT. Translation: CASSSGGTEAFF. V usage is TRBV7-9 and J usage is TRBJ1-1, with 7 bases identical to TRBD1. Germline V lookup: CDR1 SEHNR, CDR2 FQNEAQ (reference sequence). The CDR3 consists of 12 residues. The J segment lost 4 bases and the V segment lost 4 bases, leaving 0 bases of the junction unmatched.

The gene calls are TRBV5-1 and TRBJ2-2; TRBD2 matches at 14 bases. Germline V CDR1 and CDR2: SGHRS, YFSETQ. The trim removed 4 bases at V and 6 bases at J, leaving 8 bases unmatched. This CDR3 has 17 residues. CDR3 nucleotide sequence: TGCGCCAGCAGCGGGGGACTAGCGGGAGTTGGCGCCGGGGAGCTGTTTTTT. Translation gives CASSGGLAGVGAGELFF.

This chain's CDR3 is CASTGHPNYGYTF. The CDR3 coding sequence is TGTGCCTCAACGGGACACCCTAACTATGGCTACACCTTC. The chain links TRBV19 to TRBJ1-2; D might be TRBD1 (6 bases). V lost 11 bases to trimming and J lost 0 bases, with 13 bases between them. CDR3 length: 13 amino acids. Germline V gene lookup returns CDR1 LNHDA and CDR2 SQIVND (reference sequence).

This chain uses TRBV18 with TRBJ1-6; D is ambiguous. V lost 3 bases, J lost 9 bases, and 15 bases lay in between. The CDR3 loop spans 15 amino acids. Germline loops: CDR1 KGHSH, CDR2 LQKENI. CDR3 bases: TGTGCCAGCTCACCGGAGAACCGAGTCGGTTCACCCCTCCACTTT. Protein sequence: CASSPENRVGSPLHF.

The rearrangement joins TRBV14 to TRBJ2-7; 8 bases map to TRBD1. Germline loops: CDR1 SGHDN, CDR2 FVKESK. Trimming at V came to 8 bases and at J to 7 bases, leaving 13 bases not matched to a gene. This CDR3 is built from 14 residues. As DNA, the CDR3 is TGTGCCAGCCGCCGGGACAGGCTGGTAGGAGAGCAGTACTTC. Amino acids: CASRRDRLVGEQYF.

The genes are TRBV7-6 and TRBJ2-7; TRBD2 is a possible D gene (6 bases). CDR3 length: 12 amino acids. V was trimmed by 4 bases and J by 2 bases, leaving 6 bases between them. Per germline, CDR1 SGHVS and CDR2 FNYEAQ. For the CDR3, the DNA is TGTGCCAGCAGCTCGGGGGCCTACGAGCAGTACTTC. It is translated as CASSSGAYEQYF.

The rearrangement links TRBV30 to TRBJ2-3, with 8 bases aligning to TRBD2. Germline trimming cut 2 bases from V and 1 base from J; bases unmatched to any gene: 2. Germline CDR1 is GTSNPN and CDR2 is SVGIG (reference sequence). CDR3 length equals 14 residues. CDR3 DNA: TGTGCCTGGAGTTCGACTAGCGGCACAGATACGCAGTATTTT. Its translation: CAWSSTSGTDTQYF. The variable domain in full, with the rest retrieved from reference TRBV30 and TRBJ2-3, is SQTIHQWPATLVQPVGSPLSLECTVEGTSNPNLYWYRQAAGRGLQLLFYSVGIGQISSEVPQNLSASRPQDRQFILSSKKLLLSDSGFYLCAWSSTSGTDTQYFGPGTRLTVL.

This chain uses TRBV3-1 (or the pseudogene TRBV3-2) with TRBJ2-2; 12 positions agree with TRBD2. Trimming at V came to 5 bases and at J to 4 bases, leaving 8 bases not matched to a gene. Germline V gives CDR1 LGHDT, CDR2 YNNKEL (reference sequence). The CDR3 extends over 17 amino acids. CDR3 nucleotide sequence: TGTGCCAGCAGCTATCGGACTAGCGGGGCGTCCACCGGGGAGCTGTTTTTT. Encoded protein: CASSYRTSGASTGELFF.

The rearrangement joins TRBV6-5 to TRBJ1-1; TRBD1 aligns across 9 bases. Germline CDR1 reads MNHEY; CDR2 reads SVGAGI. The CDR3 loop spans 15 amino acids. V trimming: 0 bases; J trimming: 7 bases; junction bases outside the gene matches: 6. DNA of the CDR3: TGTGCCAGCAGTTACTCCCGGGACAGGGCTTTTGAAGCTTTCTTT. It translates to CASSYSRDRAFEAFF.

Here the CDR3 reads CAWTASGTGAGYTF. In DNA form, the CDR3 reads TGTGCCTGGACTGCCTCCGGGACAGGGGCTGGCTACACCTTC. This rearrangement joins TRBV30 to TRBJ1-2; 10 bases agree with TRBD1. Germline assignment: CDR1 GTSNPN and CDR2 SVGIG (reference sequence). CDR3 length: 14 amino acids. Trimming at V came to 4 bases and at J to 7 bases, leaving 9 bases not matched to a gene.

The CDR3: CASSLDRGAGELFF. In DNA, the CDR3 is TGTGCCAGCAGCTTAGACAGGGGGGCCGGGGAGCTGTTTTTT. The chain recombines TRBV7-2 with TRBJ2-2; TRBD1 aligns across 8 bases. The length of the CDR3 is 14 residues. Germline CDR1 and CDR2: SGHTA and FQGNSA. After removal of 1 base from V and 6 bases from J, the junction contained 1 base not matched to a gene.

This chain uses TRBV25-1 with TRBJ2-1; TRBD2 matches 8 bases. V trimming: 1 base; J trimming: 8 bases; junction bases outside the gene matches: 4. Germline-derived CDR1 and CDR2 are MGHDK and SYGVNS. The CDR3 is 14 amino acids. The CDR3 nucleotides read TGTGCCAGCAGTGAATCGGGGGGGCTCGATGAGCAGTTCTTC. The encoded protein is CASSESGGLDEQFF.

The chain combines TRBV10-3 with TRBJ2-2, with TRBD1 identical over 10 bases. With V trimmed by 10 bases and J by 4 bases, 9 bases remained unmatched. Per the germline V gene, CDR1 is ENHRY and CDR2 is SYGVKD. The CDR3 covers 15 residues. The CDR3 here is CATSDRGPGTGELFF. The DNA of the CDR3 is TGTGCCACCTCAGACAGGGGGCCGGGCACCGGGGAGCTGTTTTTT.

The V and J genes are TRBV11-2 and TRBJ2-5, with D tentatively TRBD1 (5 bases). CDR3 length: 13 amino acids. V was pared by 4 bases and J by 3 bases, with 9 bases between. Germline V lookup: CDR1 SGHAT, CDR2 FQNNGV. The CDR3: CASSSMTEETQYF. CDR3 nucleotide sequence: TGTGCCAGCAGCTCAATGACAGAAGAGACCCAGTACTTC.

The chain couples TRBV27 to TRBJ1-1; 7 bases are shared with TRBD1. The germline gives CDR1 MNHEY, CDR2 SMNVEV (reference sequence). The CDR3 totals 15 residues. V lost 5 bases to trimming and J lost 6 bases; unmatched junction nucleotides: 12. CDR3 DNA: TGTGCCAGCAGTAAGAGGGACAGACCTCGCCCTGAAGCTTTCTTT. It specifies CASSKRDRPRPEAFF.

The V and J genes are TRBV14 and TRBJ2-1; 8 nucleotides align to TRBD2. J was trimmed by 9 bases and V by 0 bases; bases with no gene match: 10. This CDR3 is 16 amino acids long. Germline CDR1 reads SGHDN; CDR2 reads FVKESK. The chain's CDR3 is CASSQEVGLVIIEQFF. The CDR3 DNA is TGTGCCAGCAGCCAAGAGGTGGGACTAGTTATAATTGAGCAGTTCTTC.

The chain uses TRBV5-6 and TRBJ1-2; 7 bases line up with TRBD1. The CDR3 loop spans 16 amino acids. The V segment lost 3 bases and the J segment 2 bases; nucleotides outside the gene matches: 10. The V gene's germline CDR1 is SGHDT and CDR2 YYEEEE. This CDR3 reads CASSSLVTGLNYGYTF. The CDR3 DNA sequence: TGTGCCAGCAGCTCCCTCGTGACAGGGCTCAACTATGGCTACACCTTC.